This paragraph covers one TCR beta chain sequence. The record originates from a study of OX40 agonist ivuxolimab in advanced cancers. Autoimmune disease history or systemic immunosuppression led to patients being barred. Assay: immunoSEQ multiplex PCR; the TCRdb copy retains only in-frame clones and omits some. The repertoire holds about 45,000 clones, roughly four fifths seen once, with roughly 2.1% in the top ten. Germline V gene data show CDR1 as SGHNT and CDR2 as YYREEE (reference sequence). CDR3 length equals 12 residues. Deletions cut 2 bases from V and 3 bases from J, with 5 bases between. Sequencing was performed on CD4+ or CD8+ T cells sorted from blood, taken in a trial of the OX40 agonist ivuxolimab. The receptor comes from an adult with an advanced solid tumor such as melanoma, head and neck, liver or kidney cancer. The chain has TRBV5-4 and TRBJ2-5, with D unresolved. The CDR3 nucleotides are TGTGCCAGCAGCTTACGAAAAGAGACCCAGTACTTC. As protein: CASSLRKETQYF.